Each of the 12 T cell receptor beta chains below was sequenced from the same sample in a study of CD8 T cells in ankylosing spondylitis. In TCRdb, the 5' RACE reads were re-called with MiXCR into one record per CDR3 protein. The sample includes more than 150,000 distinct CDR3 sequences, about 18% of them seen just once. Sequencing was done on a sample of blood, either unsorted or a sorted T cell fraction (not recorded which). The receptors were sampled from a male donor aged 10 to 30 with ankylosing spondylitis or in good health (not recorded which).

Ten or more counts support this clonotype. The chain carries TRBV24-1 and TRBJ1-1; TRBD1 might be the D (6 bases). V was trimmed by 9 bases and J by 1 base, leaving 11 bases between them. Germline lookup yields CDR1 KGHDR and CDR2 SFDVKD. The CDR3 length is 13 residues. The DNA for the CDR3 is TGTGCCACCTCGTCGGGGGCGAACACTGAAGCTTTCTTT. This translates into CATSSGANTEAFF.

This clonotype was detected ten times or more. The CDR3 is CSVLRDRLSVITQETQYF. The CDR3 nucleotides are TGCAGCGTCCTCCGGGACAGGCTGAGTGTAATAACCCAAGAGACCCAGTACTTC. This chain joins TRBV29-1 and TRBJ2-5; TRBD1 matches at 8 bases. V gave up 6 bases and J gave up 1 base; unmatched junction bases: 19. The CDR3 contains 18 residues. CDR1 and CDR2 (germline): SQVTM, ANQGSEA.

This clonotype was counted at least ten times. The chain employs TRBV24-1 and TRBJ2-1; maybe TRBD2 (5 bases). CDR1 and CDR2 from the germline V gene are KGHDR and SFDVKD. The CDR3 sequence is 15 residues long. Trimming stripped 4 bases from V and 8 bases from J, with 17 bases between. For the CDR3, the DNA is TGTGCCACCAGTGAAGCCGGGATCCGGTATGATGAGCAGTTCTTC. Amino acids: CATSEAGIRYDEQFF.

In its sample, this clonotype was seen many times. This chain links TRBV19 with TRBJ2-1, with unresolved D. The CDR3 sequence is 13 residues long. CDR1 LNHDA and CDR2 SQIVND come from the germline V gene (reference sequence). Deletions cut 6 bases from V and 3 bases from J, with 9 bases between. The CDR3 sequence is CASSVNSYNEQFF. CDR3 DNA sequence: TGTGCCAGTAGCGTTAACAGCTACAATGAGCAGTTCTTC.

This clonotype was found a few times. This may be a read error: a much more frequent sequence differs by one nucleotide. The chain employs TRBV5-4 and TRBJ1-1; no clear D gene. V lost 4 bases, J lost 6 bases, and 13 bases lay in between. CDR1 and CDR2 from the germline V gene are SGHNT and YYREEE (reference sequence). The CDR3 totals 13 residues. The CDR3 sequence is CASSRQLNPEAFF. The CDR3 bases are TGTGCCAGCAGCCGTCAGTTAAACCCTGAAGCTTTCTTT. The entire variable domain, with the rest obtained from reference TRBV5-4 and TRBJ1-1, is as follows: ETGVTQSPTHLIKTRGQQVTLRCSSQSGHNTVSWYQQALGQGPQFIFQYYREEENGRGNFPPRFSGLQFPNYSSELNVNALELDDSALYLCASSRQLNPEAFFGQGTRLTVV.

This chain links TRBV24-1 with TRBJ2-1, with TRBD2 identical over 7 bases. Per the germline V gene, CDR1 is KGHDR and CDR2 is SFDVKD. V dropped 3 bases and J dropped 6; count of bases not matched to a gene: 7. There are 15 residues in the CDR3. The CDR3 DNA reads TGTGCCACCAGTGATCCCCCGGGACTAATCAATGAGCAGTTCTTC. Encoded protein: CATSDPPGLINEQFF.

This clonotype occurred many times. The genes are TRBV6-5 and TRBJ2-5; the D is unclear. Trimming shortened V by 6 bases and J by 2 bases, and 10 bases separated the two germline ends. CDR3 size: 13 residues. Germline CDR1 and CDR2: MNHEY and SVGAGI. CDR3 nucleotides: TGTGCCAGCAGGGTCAGTTATCAAGAGACCCAGTACTTC. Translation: CASRVSYQETQYF.

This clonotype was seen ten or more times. The CDR3 DNA reads TGTGCCAGCAGCCGGGACTGGGGGCCGGCGGGCACAGATACGCAGTATTTT. This gives the protein CASSRDWGPAGTDTQYF. The chain employs TRBV7-2 and TRBJ2-3; D may correspond to TRBD1 or TRBD2 (6 bases each). Germline CDR1 reads SGHTA; CDR2 reads FQGNSA. This CDR3 comprises 17 residues. V was clipped by 5 bases and J by 1 base, with 19 bases between them.

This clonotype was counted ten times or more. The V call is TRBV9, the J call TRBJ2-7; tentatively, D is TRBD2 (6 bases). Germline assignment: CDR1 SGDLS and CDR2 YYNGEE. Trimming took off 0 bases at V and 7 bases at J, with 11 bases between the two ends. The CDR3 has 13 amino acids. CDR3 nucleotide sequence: TGTGCCAGCAGCGTAGAGACCGGGAGAGAGCAGTACTTC. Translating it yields CASSVETGREQYF.

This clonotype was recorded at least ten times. CDR3 DNA: TGTGCCAGCAGCCCTACCGGGACCGAGCAGTTCTTC. Amino acids: CASSPTGTEQFF. The chain recombines TRBV14 with TRBJ2-1, with D perhaps matching TRBD1 or TRBD2 (5 bases each). The germline V gene has CDR1 SGHDN and CDR2 FVKESK. The CDR3 is made up of 12 amino acids. Deletions cut 4 bases from V and 10 bases from J, with 11 bases between.

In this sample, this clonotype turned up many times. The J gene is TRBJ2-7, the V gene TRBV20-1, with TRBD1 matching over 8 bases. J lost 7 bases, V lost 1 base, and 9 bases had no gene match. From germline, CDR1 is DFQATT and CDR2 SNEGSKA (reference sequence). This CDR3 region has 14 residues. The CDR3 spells CSARGSQGAGEQYV. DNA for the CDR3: TGCAGTGCTAGAGGCTCGCAGGGGGCGGGGGAGCAGTACGTC.

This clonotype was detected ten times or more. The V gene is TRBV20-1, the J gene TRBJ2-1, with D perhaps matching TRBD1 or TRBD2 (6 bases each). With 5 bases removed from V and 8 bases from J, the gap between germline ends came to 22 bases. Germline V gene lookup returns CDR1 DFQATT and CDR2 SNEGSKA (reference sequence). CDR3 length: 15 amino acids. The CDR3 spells CSAAPGAGRGDEQFF. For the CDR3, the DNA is TGCAGTGCTGCCCCGGGGGCCGGGAGAGGGGATGAGCAGTTCTTC.